This T cell receptor (beta chain) stems from a study of T cell responses to AZD1222 COVID-19 vaccine. Findings and caveats of the study: Unmutated variant regions are reportedly targeted by nearly half of spike-specific TCRs.

Sequencing used immunoSEQ multiplex PCR; TCRdb keeps in-frame clones, though not all of them. The repertoire holds around 120,000 clones, with 92% as singletons. Remarks on this clone: The antigen remains undetermined.

Per the germline V gene, CDR1 is SGHAT and CDR2 is FQNNGV. The CDR3 runs 12 residues. Trimming took off 7 bases at V and 9 bases at J, with 13 bases between the two ends. The receptor was isolated from an adult who received the AZD1222 COVID-19 vaccine. V is TRBV11-2 and J is TRBJ2-1, with D possibly being TRBD1 (5 bases). Source: peripheral blood, taken 28 days after the second AZD1222 dose. In nucleotides, the CDR3 is TGTGCCAGCACCGTCCAGGGTATTGAGCAGTTCTTC. It translates to CASTVQGIEQFF.